The present entry profiles one T cell receptor beta chain with its context. This clone's antigen is unknown. Base qualities are missing; no much larger clone stands one base away. The entry originates in a study of blood T cell repertoires in COVID-19 (dated by TCRdb to the early 2020s). About the study as a whole: Collaborator samples came from the United States, Italy and Spain and covered acute and convalescent phases of COVID-19. The prospective study material was composed of cDNA or gDNA derived from T cells, B-cell-depleted T cells, or PBMCs. Subjects who had been exposed to COVID-19, were actively infected with it, or had recovered from it provided the deeply sampled blood TCRbeta repertoires that made up the dataset. A freely available public database, intended as a resource for researchers studying the immune response to SARS-CoV-2, is where the repertoires were released. The samples were drawn from two sources: the first 160 participants of the ongoing ImmuneRACE study, and about 1,300 subjects contributed by 6 global collaborators. Sample metadata almost always included a de-identified subject ID, COVID-19 status, age in years and sex. Where available, HLA class I and class II types were obtained from metadata supplied by the sample provider rather than from assay-based typing. Here is what the overall study found, with its caveats: How much clinical and demographic metadata was included differed by source and by participant, and the metadata was provided uncurated.

The immunoSEQ Assay, a bias-controlled multiplex PCR, was used to amplify TCRbeta CDR3 regions from genomic DNA. The paper's data handling went like this. The number of nucleated cells in each sample was estimated by amplification of reference gene primers within the assay. To quantify the absolute abundance of each unique TCRbeta CDR3 rearrangement, sequence reads were collapsed and filtered. For each sample, productive Simpson clonality was calculated as the square root of Simpson's diversity index over productive rearrangements. Imported from immuneACCESS, the table was reduced by TCRdb to in-frame sequences with V and J called. These copies leave out some clones; in studies compared against another copy, an unresolved V gene accounts for under half, and the cause of the remainder is not known. V and J calls and clone size are given by that table; D and trimming were obtained from the DNA. A total of 150,000 to 200,000 clones appear in this sample, around nine tenths of them only once. Of the sample, over 9% falls within the top ten clones.

One collaborating source in Seattle enrolled patients while the patients were actively infected and followed the patients over time throughout the course of disease. The collaborating institutions used their own protocols to collect whole blood in K2EDTA tubes. Collaborator samples were shipped for TCRbeta analysis as frozen whole blood, isolated PBMCs, or DNA extracted from either sample type. This TCR came from an older woman with COVID-19, enrolled during active disease. Sequences were obtained from peripheral blood.

The DNA reads TGTGCCAGCAGCCTACAGGGTCGGGCCGTTCGGGGTGGCTACACCTTC. This is translated as CASSLQGRAVRGGYTF. The chain is assembled from TRBV7-2 and TRBJ1-2, with a weak D call of TRBD1 (6 bases match). For CDR1 and CDR2, the germline V gene lists SGHTA and FQGNSA. V was cut back by 5 bases and J by 7 bases, leaving a gap of 23 bases between them. From cysteine to phenylalanine, the CDR3 is 16 amino acids long. Only CDR3 DNA remains: 48 bases, in frame from the first base.